Listed below are T cell receptor beta chains from one sample, sequenced in a study of control samples from healthy donors and cancer patients. Only in-frame clones appear in the TCRdb table, and some are missing; sequencing was by immunoSEQ multiplex PCR. The sample includes roughly 100,000 clones, around 88% seen only once; the top ten take about 20%. Input material: PBMCs. These receptor sequences come from a man between 60 and 75 years old with lung cancer. The CDR3 runs from the conserved cysteine through the conserved F or W. D genes are given only for firm matches. Clone size is shown for a subset of rows, as once, few, many or a class of expanded clone.

j_call | clone_size | v_call | d_call | cdr3_nt | cdr3_aa
TRBJ1-4 | - | TRBV29-1 | TRBD1 | TGCAGCGTTGAAGACCTCGGACAGGGGTTAGCTAATGAAAAACTGTTTTTT | CSVEDLGQGLANEKLFF
TRBJ2-2 | - | TRBV24-1 | - | TGTGCCACCAGTGTCCCAGGGCCCTTCGCGAACACCGGGGAGCTGTTTTTT | CATSVPGPFANTGELFF
TRBJ2-4 | - | TRBV6-4 | TRBD2 | TGTGCCAGCAGTGAGATAAGCGGGGGGGACATTCAGTACTTC | CASSEISGGDIQYF
TRBJ2-1 | once | TRBV15 | - | TGTGCCACCAGCAGATCGTTAAACAATGAGCAGTTCTTC | CATSRSLNNEQFF
TRBJ2-5 | - | TRBV5-1 | TRBD2 | TGCGCCAGCAGCCCTGGGGAGGGGCGAGAGACCCAGTACTTC | CASSPGEGRETQYF
TRBJ2-5 | - | TRBV7-9 | TRBD2 | TGTGCCAGCAGCTCCAACTCGCCCCTCCGGGGGGGGAGCTACTTC | CASSSNSPLRGGSYF
TRBJ1-5 | - | TRBV2 | TRBD1 | TGTGCCAGCAGTGAAATTGGAGGACAGGTCGCCCAGCCCCAGCATTTT | CASSEIGGQVAQPQHF
TRBJ2-2 | - | TRBV4-2 | TRBD2 | TGTGCCAGCAGCCCCGGACTAGCGGGGGGGCAGGCCGGGGAGCTGTTTTTT | CASSPGLAGGQAGELFF
TRBJ2-7 | few | TRBV27 | - | TGTGCCAGCAGTTTTGGGGATGCCTACGAGCAGTACTTC | CASSFGDAYEQYF
TRBJ1-3 | - | TRBV30 | - | TGTGCCTATAACCACCCCAGGGCTGGGGGAAACACCATATATTTT | CAYNHPRAGGNTIYF
TRBJ1-2 | few | TRBV18 | TRBD1 | TGTGCCAGCTCACCGGGACAGGGCGACTATGGCTACACCTTC | CASSPGQGDYGYTF
TRBJ2-4 | - | TRBV9 | - | TGTGCCAGCAGCACTGGGACCGAAAACATTCAGTACTTC | CASSTGTENIQYF
TRBJ2-2 | once | TRBV7-3 | TRBD2 | TGTGCCAGCAGCTCCAGCGGGGGGAACACCGGGGAGCTGTTTTTT | CASSSSGGNTGELFF
TRBJ1-2 | - | TRBV12-5 | - | TGTGCTAGTGGTTTGCCGCCGATAAGGGGATTCTATGGCTACACCTTC | CASGLPPIRGFYGYTF
TRBJ1-2 | - | TRBV5-1 | - | TGCGCCAGCAGCTTGGGGGATATTTATGGCTACACCTTC | CASSLGDIYGYTF
TRBJ1-1 | few | TRBV18 | - | TGTGCCAGCTCACCACAAGCGGAGAACACTGAAGCTTTCTTT | CASSPQAENTEAFF
TRBJ1-1 | once | TRBV3-1/TRBV3-2 | TRBD1 | TGTGCCAGCAGCCGGACAGGGGCCGGGACTGAAGCTTTCTTT | CASSRTGAGTEAFF
TRBJ2-7 | - | TRBV12-3/TRBV12-4 | - | TGTGCCAGCAGGTCCAGGGGGGGCTACGAGCAGTACTTC | CASRSRGGYEQYF
TRBJ2-5 | - | TRBV3-1/TRBV3-2 | - | TGTGCCAGCAGCCAAGACCCCCTAGTCGGGGAGACCCAGTACTTC | CASSQDPLVGETQYF
TRBJ2-1 | - | TRBV20-1 | - | TGCAGCGCTGATAACTACAATGAGCAGTTCTTC | CSADNYNEQFF
TRBJ1-5 | - | TRBV4-2 | - | TGTGCCAGCAGCCAAGATCCTAGCAATCAGCCCCAGCATTTT | CASSQDPSNQPQHF
TRBJ2-5 | - | TRBV19 | - | TGTGCCAGTAGTATAGCCGGGGCCGAGACCCAGTACTTC | CASSIAGAETQYF
TRBJ2-1 | - | TRBV9 | TRBD1 | TGTGCCAGCAGCGTTCATATGGGACAGGGGTACAATGAGCAGTTCTTC | CASSVHMGQGYNEQFF
TRBJ2-1 | - | TRBV6-4 | TRBD1 | TGTGCCAGCAGTGAACAGGGGTCCTACAATGAGCAGTTCTTC | CASSEQGSYNEQFF
TRBJ1-5 | - | TRBV2 | TRBD1 | TGTGCCAGCAGGGGACAGGCGAATCAGCCCCAGCATTTT | CASRGQANQPQHF
TRBJ2-3 | - | TRBV5-6 | - | TGTGCCAGCAGCTTGAACACAGATACGCAGTATTTT | CASSLNTDTQYF
TRBJ2-5 | - | TRBV5-6 | TRBD2 | TGTGCCAGCAGCTTGGACACTAGCGGACAGACCCAGTACTTC | CASSLDTSGQTQYF
TRBJ1-6 | - | TRBV7-2 | - | TGTGCCAGCAGCTTCAAATGGACTGAACATTCACCCCTCCACTTT | CASSFKWTEHSPLHF
TRBJ2-7 | - | TRBV27 | - | TGTGCCAGCAGCGCCGCCGCTCGGGGGCTCAGGAGCTACGAGCAGTACTTC | CASSAAARGLRSYEQYF
TRBJ2-3 | - | TRBV7-9 | TRBD1 | TGTGCCAGCAGCCCAACGACAGGGACCAAGGGAGATACGCAGTATTTT | CASSPTTGTKGDTQYF
TRBJ2-3 | - | TRBV18 | - | TGTGCCAGCTCACCCAGCACAGATACGCAGTATTTT | CASSPSTDTQYF
TRBJ1-6 | - | TRBV10-1 | - | TGCGCCACCAGGTCGGGAGGGTACAATTCACCCCTCCACTTT | CATRSGGYNSPLHF
TRBJ2-1 | - | TRBV27 | TRBD1 | TGTGCCAGCAGTCTGGACAGGGGCGCCTACAATGAGCAGTTCTTC | CASSLDRGAYNEQFF
TRBJ1-5 | - | TRBV10-2 | - | TGCGCCAGCAGTGAGTCAGGGGGCAATCAGCCCCAGCATTTT | CASSESGGNQPQHF
TRBJ1-2 | - | TRBV7-2 | - | TGTGCCAGCAGCTTAGAGATGCGTGGCTACACCTTC | CASSLEMRGYTF
TRBJ2-3 | - | TRBV5-6 | - | TGTGCCAGCAGCCCCCCGGGGACAGATACGCAGTATTTT | CASSPPGTDTQYF
TRBJ1-3 | - | TRBV6-6 | - | TGTGCCAGCAGTAAACACACAGGGAAAGGAAACACCATATATTTT | CASSKHTGKGNTIYF
TRBJ2-5 | - | TRBV7-2 | - | TGTGCCAGCAGCTTCTACAGGACTAAAGAGACCCAGTACTTC | CASSFYRTKETQYF
TRBJ1-1 | - | TRBV2 | - | TGTGCCAGCAGTTCAGGAGCGAACACTGAAGCTTTCTTT | CASSSGANTEAFF
TRBJ1-1 | - | TRBV6-5 | - | TGTGCCAGCAGTTTGGTACCCATGAACACTGAAGCTTTCTTT | CASSLVPMNTEAFF
TRBJ1-5 | - | TRBV18 | - | TGTGCCAGCCAGGGTACAGCTAATCAGCCCCAGCATTTT | CASQGTANQPQHF
TRBJ2-7 | - | TRBV5-6 | TRBD1 | TGTGCCAGCAGCGTACCGGGACAGGGCTACGAGCAGTACTTC | CASSVPGQGYEQYF